This T cell receptor beta chain was recovered during a study of PD-1 blockade in classical Hodgkin lymphoma. About the study: Intravenous nivolumab at 3 mg/kg was given to patients every 2 weeks.

Study results and limitations: Complete responders' baseline diversity resembled that of newly diagnosed patients. Compared with healthy donors, newly diagnosed patients reportedly showed lower baseline TCR diversity. CD4+ TCR diversity rose significantly by C4D1, and CD8+ TCR diversity did not.

Measured with immunoSEQ multiplex PCR; TCRdb has only the in-frame clones, and not every one. The table records fewer than 15,000 clones, approximately 88% of them present only once. Germline-derived CDR1 and CDR2 are SGHTS and YDEGEE. Trimming took 4 bases from V and 3 from J, leaving 6 bases between them. The CDR3 consists of 12 residues. As regards this clone: As yet, its antigen is unknown.

Time point described: cycle 4 day 1 (C4D1), after less than 7 weeks of nivolumab. Brentuximab vedotin exposure varied among the patients, all of whom had relapsed after autologous stem cell transplantation. By magnetic negative selection, CD8+ T cells were isolated from the thawed PBMCs. The chain combines TRBV5-8 with TRBJ2-3; maybe TRBD2 (5 bases). The sample was CD8+ T cells from blood, taken before the fourth cycle of nivolumab. The sequence came from a human donor with classical Hodgkin lymphoma. The CDR3 sequence: CASSPGTDTQYF. The CDR3 DNA is TGTGCCAGCAGCCCGGGAACAGATACGCAGTATTTT.